The sequence of this T cell receptor beta chain was determined in a study of vaccination and CD4 T cells after COVID-19. Study details: Convalescent patients gave post-COVID blood a median about 100 days post-diagnosis, range 35 to 161. At a median approximately 70 days (range 14 to 241) after dose two, post-vaccine samples were obtained.

An Oncomine TCR Beta short-read assay was used to sequence the DNA from cultured CD4+ T cells. MiXCR was run by TCRdb on the PCR reads, yielding one entry per CDR3 protein. This repertoire shows about 12,000 distinct CDR3 sequences, around 21% found once; its top ten account for roughly 13%. Treatment of the sample: roughly 10-day PBMC culture with coronavirus spike peptide pools or control peptides (ViraFEST assay). The CDR3 contains 12 residues. Germline assignment: CDR1 LGHNT and CDR2 FRNRAP. Trimming took off 5 bases at V and 4 bases at J, with 8 bases between the two ends. Comments on this clonotype: The antigen remains unidentified.

The sample here was CD4+ T cells from blood, cultured in vitro, taken before SARS-CoV-2 vaccination. This chain links TRBV12-5 with TRBJ1-2; tentatively, D is TRBD1 (6 bases). This receptor was identified in a human donor who received a COVID-19 vaccine. Here the CDR3 DNA reads TGTGCTAGTGGTCAGGGGAGCTATGGCTACACCTTC. It is translated as CASGQGSYGYTF. The full variable domain, rest sourced from reference TRBV12-5 and TRBJ1-2, is DARVTQTPRHKVTEMGQEVTMRCQPILGHNTVFWYRQTMMQGLELLAYFRNRAPLDDSGMPKDRFSAEMPDATLATLKIQPSEPRDSAVYFCASGQGSYGYTFGSGTRLTVV.